What follows are 15 T cell receptor beta chains derived from one specimen sequenced in a study of T cell responses to AZD1222 COVID-19 vaccine. Method: immunoSEQ multiplex PCR; TCRdb's copy keeps in-frame clones and lacks some. Of roughly 99,000 clones in the sample, roughly 90% are singletons; the top ten hold about 6.6%. This sample comprised peripheral blood, obtained on day 0 of AZD1222 vaccination. Receptors were obtained from an adult in good health.

The CDR3 reads CATSDLYEQYF. In nucleotides, the CDR3 is TGTGCCACCAGTGATCTTTACGAGCAGTACTTC. V and J are TRBV24-1 and TRBJ2-7; D is unresolved. From germline, CDR1 is KGHDR and CDR2 SFDVKD. This CDR3 comprises 11 residues. Trimming pared 3 bases from V and 4 bases from J, leaving 3 bases between.

This clone was observed a single time. The rearrangement joins TRBV28 to TRBJ1-2; TRBD1 agrees at 7 bases. The length of the CDR3 is 14 residues. Trimming cost V 4 bases and J 2 bases; bases outside gene matches: 4. Germline CDR1 reads MDHEN; CDR2 reads SYDVKM. The CDR3 DNA follows: TGTGCCAGCAGTTCATCGGGACAGAACTATGGCTACACCTTC. It translates to CASSSSGQNYGYTF.

The J gene is TRBJ1-3, the V gene TRBV5-1; the D is unclear. The CDR3 consists of 14 residues. V was clipped by 0 bases and J by 0 bases, with 4 bases between them. Germline CDR1 SGHRS, CDR2 YFSETQ. The CDR3 reads CASSLALSGNTIYF. The DNA of the CDR3 is TGCGCCAGCAGCTTGGCTCTCTCTGGAAACACCATATATTTT.

The V call is TRBV27, the J call TRBJ2-7; 7 nucleotides line up with TRBD1. This CDR3 spans 15 amino acids. In germline, CDR1 is MNHEY, CDR2 SMNVEV (reference sequence). Unmatched junction bases numbered 11, after V lost 6 bases and J lost 3 bases. CDR3 bases: TGTGCCAGCAGCCCTAGGGGGCAGTACTACTACGAGCAGTACTTC. Its protein is CASSPRGQYYYEQYF.

On this clone itself: This CDR3 is also generated by other DNA sequences in the sample. The chain links TRBV28 to TRBJ1-5, with D unclear. The germline gives CDR1 MDHEN, CDR2 SYDVKM. The CDR3 consists of 11 residues. Trimming cost V 5 bases and J 4 bases, with 3 bases left between them. CDR3: CASSLNQPQHF. The CDR3 DNA sequence: TGTGCCAGCAGTCTAAATCAGCCCCAGCATTTT. The whole variable domain, filled in from reference TRBV28 and TRBJ1-5, reads DVKVTQSSRYLVKRTGEKVFLECVQDMDHENMFWYRQDPGLGLRLIYFSYDVKMKEKGDIPEGYSVSREKKERFSLILESASTNQTSMYLCASSLNQPQHFGDGTRLSIL.

The rearrangement uses TRBV6-2 or TRBV6-3 and TRBJ2-7, with 13 nucleotides matching TRBD2. CDR3 length equals 16 residues. J lost 0 bases, V lost 4 bases, and 3 bases had no gene match. Germline CDR1 reads MNHEY; CDR2 reads SVGEGT. CDR3 sequence: CASSSGTSGASYEQYF. The CDR3, as DNA: TGTGCCAGCAGTTCCGGGACTAGCGGGGCCTCCTACGAGCAGTACTTC.

The chain has TRBV28 and TRBJ1-2; D perhaps matches TRBD1 (6 bases). The CDR3 is made up of 13 amino acids. Germline-derived CDR1 and CDR2 are MDHEN and SYDVKM. V was cut by 3 bases and J by 7 bases, with 12 bases left in between. The CDR3 region is CASSLGALGGYTF. The CDR3 bases are TGTGCCAGCAGTTTGGGGGCCCTTGGTGGCTACACCTTC.

The chain recombines TRBV14 with TRBJ2-1; weak D call: TRBD2 (6 bases). The germline V gene has CDR1 SGHDN and CDR2 FVKESK. The CDR3 covers 15 residues. Trimming stripped 3 bases from V and 0 bases from J, with 9 bases between. In nucleotides, the CDR3 is TGTGCCAGCAGCCAGGGACTTCGCTCCTACAATGAGCAGTTCTTC. Residues: CASSQGLRSYNEQFF.

The chain couples TRBV7-9 to TRBJ2-7; 7 nucleotides match TRBD2. Germline CDR1 reads SEHNR; CDR2 reads FQNEAQ (reference sequence). The CDR3 extends over 16 amino acids. Germline trimming cut 1 base from V and 2 bases from J; bases unmatched to any gene: 8. The CDR3 spells CASSLVLSGYAYEQYF. Here the CDR3 DNA reads TGTGCCAGCAGCTTAGTTCTTAGCGGGTACGCCTACGAGCAGTACTTC.

The chain employs TRBV5-5 and TRBJ2-1, with TRBD2 matching over 12 bases. Germline V CDR1 and CDR2: SGHKS, YYEKEE (reference sequence). This CDR3 is 16 amino acids long. Trimming at V came to 3 bases and at J to 9 bases, leaving 10 bases not matched to a gene. Written as DNA, the CDR3 is TGTGCCAGCAGCTCTGTGACTAGCGGGAGTTGGGGTGAGCAGTTCTTC. Encoded protein: CASSSVTSGSWGEQFF.

The CDR3 DNA reads TGTGCCAGCGAAGCTAGCGGGAGATACGAGCAGTACTTC. Protein: CASEASGRYEQYF. J is TRBJ2-7 and V is TRBV28; 10 nucleotides line up with TRBD2. The CDR3 runs 13 residues. The ends lost 8 bases at V and 4 bases at J; junction bases unmatched: 5. Germline CDR1 MDHEN, CDR2 SYDVKM.

This rearrangement joins TRBV19 to TRBJ1-1, with 10 bases aligning to TRBD1. Germline lookup yields CDR1 LNHDA and CDR2 SQIVND (reference sequence). The CDR3 extends over 15 amino acids. The ends lost 7 bases at V and 4 bases at J; junction bases unmatched: 9. CDR3 sequence: CASTHPRTGGTEAFF. CDR3 in DNA: TGTGCCAGTACCCACCCCCGGACAGGGGGCACTGAAGCTTTCTTT. Full variable domain (rest looked up from reference TRBV19 and TRBJ1-1): DGGITQSPKYLFRKEGQNVTLSCEQNLNHDAMYWYRQDPGQGLRLIYYSQIVNDFQKGDIAEGYSVSREKKESFPLTVTSAQKNPTAFYLCASTHPRTGGTEAFFGQGTRLTVV.

The chain combines TRBV28 with TRBJ2-1, with TRBD2 matching 7 bases. The ends lost 6 bases at V and 0 bases at J; junction bases unmatched: 5. Germline V lookup: CDR1 MDHEN, CDR2 SYDVKM. CDR3 length: 15 residues. The CDR3 spells CASRPSGGSYNEQFF. DNA of the CDR3: TGTGCCAGCAGACCCTCGGGAGGCTCCTACAATGAGCAGTTCTTC.

This rearrangement joins TRBV12-3 or TRBV12-4 to TRBJ1-5; D unresolved. There are 12 residues in the CDR3. Trimming took 5 bases from V and 5 from J, leaving 7 bases between them. The CDR3 nucleotides read TGTGCCAGCAGTCCTACAGATCAGCCCCAGCATTTT. Protein sequence: CASSPTDQPQHF.

The chain uses TRBV5-6 and TRBJ2-1; 7 bases map to TRBD2. Germline trimming cut 0 bases from V and 8 bases from J; bases unmatched to any gene: 11. The V gene's germline CDR1 is SGHDT and CDR2 YYEEEE. The CDR3 length is 16 residues. In nucleotides, the CDR3 is TGTGCCAGCAGCTTGGTAACCGCGGGAGCGAACGATGAGCAGTTCTTC. This sequence encodes CASSLVTAGANDEQFF.